This TCR beta chain was captured by sequencing in a study of blood T cell repertoires in COVID-19 (TCRdb year 2020). Concerning the study at large: Collaborator samples came from the United States, Italy and Spain and covered acute and convalescent phases of COVID-19. The prospective study material was composed of cDNA or gDNA derived from T cells, B-cell-depleted T cells, or PBMCs. Deeply sampled blood TCRbeta repertoires from subjects exposed to, actively infected with, or recovered from COVID-19 were included in the dataset. A freely available public database, intended as a resource for researchers studying the immune response to SARS-CoV-2, is where the repertoires were released. Samples were obtained from the ongoing ImmuneRACE study (first 160 participants) and from 1,200 or so subjects provided by 6 global collaborators. A de-identified subject ID, COVID-19 status, age in years and sex were almost always included in the sample metadata. Where available, HLA class I and class II types were obtained from metadata supplied by the sample provider rather than from assay-based typing. General study outcomes and caveats: How much clinical and demographic metadata was included differed by source and by participant, and the metadata was provided uncurated.

Collaborating institutions collected whole blood in K2EDTA tubes following their own protocols. For TCRbeta analysis, collaborators shipped samples in one of three forms: frozen whole blood, isolated PBMCs, or DNA extracted from either of those sample types. TCRbeta CDR3 regions were amplified from genomic DNA by means of the immunoSEQ Assay, a bias-controlled multiplex PCR. The authors' pipeline ran thus. The number of nucleated cells in each sample was estimated by amplification of reference gene primers within the assay. Sequence reads were collapsed and filtered to measure the absolute abundance of every unique TCRbeta CDR3 rearrangement. Productive Simpson clonality was computed per sample as the square root of Simpson's diversity index over productive rearrangements. Imported from immuneACCESS, the table was reduced by TCRdb to in-frame sequences with V and J called. These copies leave out some clones; in studies compared against another copy, an unresolved V gene accounts for under half, and the cause of the remainder is not known. V, J and clone size are those of that table, while D and trimming were read from the DNA. Present in this sample are around 140,000 clones, around 84% of which were seen just once. The ten largest clones represent 10% of the sample.

The germline V gene supplies CDR1 KGHSH and CDR2 LQKENI. For this chain, trimming is 5 bases at the V end and 6 bases at the J end, and the number of junction bases without a gene match is 10. The CDR3 measures 17 amino acids from cysteine to phenylalanine. Left in the record is the CDR3 DNA by itself, 51 bases read in frame from the first base. Regarding this clone: This receptor's antigen is unknown. No much larger clone exists at a distance of one base, and base qualities are not known.

This chain is built from TRBV18 and TRBJ2-1, with 13 bases in between that match TRBD2. The sequenced sample consisted of peripheral blood. The receptor was isolated from a man in his sixties with active or convalescent COVID-19. The CDR3: CASSSQTSGGAVNEQFF. The sequence in DNA is TGTGCCAGCTCATCTCAAACTAGCGGGGGGGCCGTCAATGAGCAGTTCTTC.